This TCR beta chain originates from a study of T cell responses to AZD1222 COVID-19 vaccine. Overall study context: Second-dose recipients at about 4 or about 12 weeks were treated as one pooled group.

The protocol was immunoSEQ multiplex PCR, while the TCRdb copy is restricted to in-frame clones and leaves out a portion. The repertoire holds about 150,000 clones, with around nine tenths as singletons. Trimming took 5 bases from V and 2 from J; bases not matched to a gene: 5. Germline CDR1 is SQVTM and CDR2 is ANQGSEA. CDR3 length equals 13 residues. This clonotype was obtained from an adult in good health. V gene TRBV29-1 combines with J gene TRBJ1-2; 7 bases fit TRBD1. The starting material was peripheral blood, obtained on day 0 of AZD1222 vaccination. CDR3 bases: TGCAGCGTTATGGAGGGGGCGAACTATGGCTACACCTTC. Amino acid sequence: CSVMEGANYGYTF.